This T cell receptor (beta chain) was profiled in a study of high-grade serous ovarian cancer treatment subgroups. Study-wide background: Samples averaged around 14,000 reads and thousands of unique TCR beta rearrangements. Findings of the study overall: Bulk tumor TCR sequencing gave no spatial information.

To note about this clone: No antigen is known for it.

Tumor samples were obtained before definitive surgery or chemotherapy. The assay was immunoSEQ multiplex PCR, and TCRdb's table has in-frame clones only and misses some. The sample records 9,500 to 15,000 clones, about 90% being singletons. The CDR3 is 12 residues long. Trimming stripped 4 bases from V and 2 bases from J, with 5 bases between. Germline loops: CDR1 KGHSH, CDR2 LQKENI. The source of this sequence is a human donor with high-grade serous ovarian cancer. Sequenced input: tumor tissue. The J gene is TRBJ2-5, the V gene TRBV18; D is uncertain. CDR3 region: CASSQIQETQYF. The DNA for the CDR3 is TGTGCCAGCTCACAGATTCAAGAGACCCAGTACTTC.